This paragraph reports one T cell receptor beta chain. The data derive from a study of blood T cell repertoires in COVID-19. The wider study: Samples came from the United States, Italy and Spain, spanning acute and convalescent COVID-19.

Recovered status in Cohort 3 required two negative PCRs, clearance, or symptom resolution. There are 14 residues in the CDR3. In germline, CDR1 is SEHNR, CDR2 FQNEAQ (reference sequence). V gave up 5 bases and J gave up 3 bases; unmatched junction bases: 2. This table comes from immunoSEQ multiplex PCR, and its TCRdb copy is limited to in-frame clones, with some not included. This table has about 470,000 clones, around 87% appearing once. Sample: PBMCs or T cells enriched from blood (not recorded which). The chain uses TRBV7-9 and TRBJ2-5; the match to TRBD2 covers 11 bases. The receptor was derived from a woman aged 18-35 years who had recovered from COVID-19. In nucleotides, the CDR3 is TGTGCCAGCAGCCCGGGACTAGCGGAAGAGACCCAGTACTTC. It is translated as CASSPGLAEETQYF.